The rows below give T cell receptor beta chains drawn from one sample of a study of blood T cell repertoires in COVID-19. Produced via immunoSEQ multiplex PCR; TCRdb's table is partial and in-frame only. The sample records fewer than 350,000 clones, about 86% being singletons. Sequencing was done on a sample of peripheral blood. The source is a woman between 55 and 75 years old with active or convalescent COVID-19. The CDR3 runs from the conserved cysteine through the conserved F or W. The order of the fields is V gene, D gene, J gene, clone size, CDR3 protein, CDR3 DNA. A D gene is named only where the DNA matches it firmly. Only some rows state a clone size, as once, few, many or a class for expanded clones.

TRBV29-1	NA	TRBJ2-3	once	CSVVGRTGSRYF	TGCAGCGTTGTAGGGAGGACAGGCAGCAGGTATTTT
TRBV7-8	NA	TRBJ1-1	NA	CASSPRFRDTEAFF	TGTGCCAGCAGCCCCCGATTCAGGGACACTGAAGCTTTCTTT
TRBV7-9	NA	TRBJ2-2	NA	CASSPFRGALAGELFF	TGTGCCAGCAGCCCGTTCCGGGGGGCGTTGGCCGGGGAGCTGTTTTTT
TRBV10-2	TRBD1	TRBJ1-5	NA	CASSYRSGTGSNQPQHF	TGCGCCAGCAGCTATCGATCCGGGACAGGGAGCAATCAGCCCCAGCATTTT
TRBV14	NA	TRBJ2-7	NA	CASSQDGRTYEQYF	TGTGCCAGCAGCCAAGATGGCAGGACCTACGAGCAGTACTTC
TRBV12-3/TRBV12-4	NA	TRBJ2-1	NA	CASRSYNEQFF	TGTGCCAGCAGATCATACAATGAGCAGTTCTTC
TRBV3-1/TRBV3-2	NA	TRBJ2-7	NA	CASSQVLPGEQYF	TGTGCCAGCAGCCAAGTCCTCCCCGGCGAGCAGTACTTC
TRBV6-2/TRBV6-3	NA	TRBJ1-1	NA	CASSYLGHYTEAFF	TGTGCCAGCAGTTACTTGGGGCATTACACTGAAGCTTTCTTT
TRBV19	TRBD1	TRBJ1-3	NA	CASSPGQVSGNTIYF	TGTGCCAGTAGTCCCGGACAGGTCTCTGGAAACACCATATATTTT
TRBV12-5	NA	TRBJ1-5	NA	CASGQGQPQHF	TGTGCTAGTGGACAGGGTCAGCCCCAGCATTTT
TRBV30	TRBD2	TRBJ2-5	NA	CAWSLGTSGGRETQYF	TGTGCCTGGAGTCTCGGGACTAGCGGGGGTAGGGAGACCCAGTACTTC
TRBV19	TRBD1	TRBJ1-5	NA	CAISQGADYRNQPQHF	TGTGCCATATCACAGGGGGCGGACTACCGCAATCAGCCCCAGCATTTT
TRBV7-3	TRBD1	TRBJ2-3	NA	CASSRRTGSTDTQYF	TGTGCCAGCAGCCGGAGGACAGGGTCCACAGATACGCAGTATTTT
TRBV5-1	NA	TRBJ1-1	NA	CASSLPTTTNTEAFF	TGCGCCAGCAGCTTGCCTACCACCACGAACACTGAAGCTTTCTTT
TRBV12-5	NA	TRBJ1-2	NA	CASGLTDSGYTF	TGTGCTAGTGGTTTGACGGACAGCGGCTACACCTTC
TRBV7-9	NA	TRBJ2-1	few	CASSSIGQGGNEQFF	TGTGCCAGCAGCTCCATCGGGCAGGGAGGCAATGAGCAGTTCTTC